The 12 T cell receptor beta chains below were found in one sample sequenced in a study of T cell responses to AZD1222 COVID-19 vaccine. Sequenced by immunoSEQ multiplex PCR; TCRdb stores in-frame clones only, minus some. The table lists under 200,000 clones, 90% to 95% of them singletons. Sequenced here: peripheral blood, sampled on day 0 of AZD1222 vaccination. The receptors come from an adult in good health.

For the CDR3, the DNA is TGCAGTGCCCCAGCAGGTGAAGCTTTCTTT. The encoded protein is CSAPAGEAFF. This chain links TRBV20-1 with TRBJ1-1; D not certain. The CDR3 consists of 10 residues. Deletions cut 6 bases from V and 7 bases from J, with 9 bases between. Germline lookup yields CDR1 DFQATT and CDR2 SNEGSKA (reference sequence).

The chain recombines TRBV27 with TRBJ1-4; tentatively, D is TRBD1 (6 bases). The CDR3 is made up of 13 amino acids. Looked up from germline, CDR1 is MNHEY and CDR2 is SMNVEV (reference sequence). With 6 bases removed from V and 5 bases from J, the gap between germline ends came to 10 bases. The CDR3 DNA reads as TGTGCCAGCAGGGGAGGGGGAAATGAAAAACTGTTTTTT. Protein sequence: CASRGGGNEKLFF. Filled out from reference TRBV27 and TRBJ1-4, the complete variable domain reads EAQVTQNPRYLITVTGKKLTVTCSQNMNHEYMSWYRQDPGLGLRQIYYSMNVEVTDKGDVPEGYKVSRKEKRNFPLILESPSPNQTSLYFCASRGGGNEKLFFGSGTQLSVL.

This chain uses TRBV12-3 or TRBV12-4 with TRBJ2-3, with D uncertain. The CDR3 has 13 amino acids. Trimming pared 4 bases from V and 7 bases from J, leaving 12 bases between. CDR3 in DNA: TGTGCCAGCAGTTCGCAACCGGTAAATACGCAGTATTTT. Amino acids: CASSSQPVNTQYF.

The gene calls are TRBV29-1 and TRBJ1-2; possibly TRBD1 for D (5 bases). Trimming took off 3 bases at V and 8 bases at J, with 22 bases between the two ends. Germline CDR1 reads SQVTM; CDR2 reads ANQGSEA. CDR3 size: 15 residues. The CDR3 spells CSVDGGVPRQVGYTF. As DNA, the CDR3 is TGCAGCGTTGACGGGGGGGTTCCGAGGCAGGTCGGCTACACCTTC.

V and J are TRBV7-6 and TRBJ1-5, with 9 nucleotides matching TRBD1. The CDR3 extends over 16 amino acids. Germline V CDR1 and CDR2: SGHVS, FNYEAQ. J gave up 6 bases and V 5 bases, and 11 bases lay outside the gene matches. CDR3: CASSISPGQGGQPQHF. As DNA, the CDR3 is TGTGCCAGCAGCATTTCTCCGGGACAGGGCGGTCAGCCCCAGCATTTT.

This clone was seen once. The V gene is TRBV7-2, the J gene TRBJ2-2; TRBD2 agrees at 11 bases. The trim removed 5 bases at V and 5 bases at J, leaving 4 bases unmatched. Germline V gene data show CDR1 as SGHTA and CDR2 as FQGNSA. The CDR3 has 15 residues. Written as DNA, the CDR3 is TGTGCCAGCAGCCCAGGGACTAGCGGAACCGGGGAGCTGTTTTTT. It is translated as CASSPGTSGTGELFF.

The chain links TRBV28 to TRBJ1-2; no definite D call. V was shortened by 6 bases and J by 6 bases, with 14 bases between the two germline ends. This CDR3 comprises 13 residues. From germline, CDR1 is MDHEN and CDR2 SYDVKM. In nucleotides, the CDR3 is TGTGCCAGCAGGTCCCAATGGCCCAATGGCTACACCTTC. Translation: CASRSQWPNGYTF.

The V gene is TRBV7-9, the J gene TRBJ2-2, with 12 bases fitting TRBD2. Trimming took 5 bases from V and 8 from J; bases not matched to a gene: 0. This CDR3 is built from 13 residues. Germline V gene data show CDR1 as SEHNR and CDR2 as FQNEAQ (reference sequence). In DNA, the CDR3 is TGTGCCAGCAGCGGGACTAGCGGGGGGGAGCTGTTTTTT. This gives the protein CASSGTSGGELFF.

For the CDR3, the DNA is TGTGCCAGCAACTACGGGACAGGGGAGGTCGGGGAGCTGTTTTTT. It translates to CASNYGTGEVGELFF. V gene TRBV27 combines with J gene TRBJ2-2; 10 bases agree with TRBD1. Germline V gene lookup returns CDR1 MNHEY and CDR2 SMNVEV (reference sequence). V shed 7 bases, J shed 7 bases, and the junction held 9 bases outside the gene matches. The CDR3 has 15 amino acids.

The gene calls are TRBV19 and TRBJ1-2; D remains unclear. V was clipped by 3 bases and J by 9 bases, with 14 bases between them. Germline CDR1 and CDR2: LNHDA and SQIVND (reference sequence). The CDR3 consists of 13 residues. CDR3 region: CASSIGLGGRYTF. In DNA form, the CDR3 reads TGTGCCAGTAGTATCGGCCTGGGCGGACGCTACACCTTC.

The chain is built from TRBV19 and TRBJ1-1; D not certain. The V gene lost 5 bases and the J gene lost 1 base, with 11 bases spanning the gap. The germline CDR1 and CDR2 sequences are LNHDA and SQIVND (reference sequence). This CDR3 is built from 14 residues. The CDR3 DNA reads as TGTGCCAGTAGTCATCGGGCAGGGAACACTGAAGCTTTCTTT. This encodes CASSHRAGNTEAFF.

This clone was found once. The chain employs TRBV12-5 and TRBJ2-3, with D perhaps assigned TRBD1 or TRBD2 (6 bases each). The CDR3 runs to 13 residues. The germline V gene has CDR1 LGHNT and CDR2 FRNRAP. V dropped 7 bases and J dropped 2 bases, with 10 bases sitting between them. The CDR3 DNA follows: TGTGCTAGTGCCGGGGGCAACACAGATACGCAGTATTTT. The encoded protein is CASAGGNTDTQYF.